Listed below are T cell receptor beta chains from one sample, sequenced in a study of blood T cell repertoires in COVID-19. Profiled with immunoSEQ multiplex PCR; TCRdb holds only in-frame clones, not every one. The sample includes roughly 330,000 clones, approximately 88% of them seen just once. Sequencing input: peripheral blood. The source is a man aged 18 to 29 who had recovered from COVID-19. Each CDR3 is given with its conserved first and last residue. The order of the fields is D gene, J gene, clone size, V gene, CDR3 DNA, CDR3 protein. A D gene is named only where the DNA matches it firmly. Clone sizes are given selectively: once, few, many, or a class where the clone is expanded.

>TRBD2|TRBJ2-3|NA|TRBV7-9
TGTGCCGGCCTGGGCCTAGCGGGGGGAGATACGCAGTATTTT
CAGLGLAGGDTQYF
>TRBD1|TRBJ2-5|NA|TRBV29-1
TGCAGCGTTGGCCGGACAGGACAAGAGACCCAGTACTTC
CSVGRTGQETQYF
>NA|TRBJ2-5|NA|TRBV6-5
TGTGCCAGCAGTCAGAGGAAGGAGACCCAGTACTTC
CASSQRKETQYF
>NA|TRBJ1-1|NA|TRBV11-2
TGTGCCAGCAGCTTAAATCAGGGACTAGGAGCTTTCTTT
CASSLNQGLGAFF
>NA|TRBJ2-7|NA|TRBV30
TGTGCCTGGAGTGGCGGCAGCTCCTACGAGCAGTACTTC
CAWSGGSSYEQYF
>NA|TRBJ1-3|NA|TRBV6-2/TRBV6-3
TGTGCCAGCAGTTACGAGTCGTGGAGTACTTTTACTGGAAACACCATATATTTT
CASSYESWSTFTGNTIYF
>TRBD2|TRBJ2-3|NA|TRBV4-1
TGCGCCAGCAGCCAAGTATCACTAGCGGTTACAGATACGCAGTATTTT
CASSQVSLAVTDTQYF
>TRBD1|TRBJ2-2|NA|TRBV19
TGTGCCAGTAGACCCGGGACAGCCAACGGGGAGCTGTTTTTT
CASRPGTANGELFF
>NA|TRBJ2-5|once|TRBV7-3
TGTGCCAGCAGCCCAGGGGGGAACCAAGAGACCCAGTACTTC
CASSPGGNQETQYF
>NA|TRBJ1-5|NA|TRBV6-5
TGTGCCAGCAGACCGAGCAGGAATAGCAATCAGCCCCAGCATTTT
CASRPSRNSNQPQHF
>NA|TRBJ2-7|NA|TRBV7-8
TGTGCCAGCAGCTTAGGCCAGGGAGGCGAGCAGTACTTC
CASSLGQGGEQYF
>NA|TRBJ2-1|NA|TRBV19
TGTGCCAGTAGTATGGGACTTAGAAGCCCCTACAATGAGCAGTTCTTC
CASSMGLRSPYNEQFF
>NA|TRBJ1-5|NA|TRBV19
TGTGCCAGTAGTCTCCAGGGCAGGCAGCCCCAGCATTTT
CASSLQGRQPQHF
>NA|TRBJ1-1|NA|TRBV4-1
TGCGCCAGCAGCCAAGCTTGGCAGAAAGACACTGAAGCTTTCTTT
CASSQAWQKDTEAFF
>TRBD1|TRBJ1-2|NA|TRBV5-4
TGTGCCAGCAGTACAGGGGAGAGGTATGGCTACACCTTC
CASSTGERYGYTF
>TRBD2|TRBJ2-7|NA|TRBV4-3
TGCGCCAGCAGCCTGCTAGCGGGGAGCTCCTACGAGCAGTACTTC
CASSLLAGSSYEQYF
>TRBD1|TRBJ1-1|NA|TRBV4-1
TGCGCCAGCAGCCAAGTTGGGGCAGGGGGTCCTGAAGCTTTCTTT
CASSQVGAGGPEAFF
>TRBD2|TRBJ2-3|NA|TRBV12-5
TGTGCTAGTGGCCCCCCTCGGGCGGGAGGCACAGATACGCAGTATTTT
CASGPPRAGGTDTQYF
>NA|TRBJ1-1|NA|TRBV6-5
TGTGCCAGCAGGGGCGGGACGGCGAACACTGAAGCTTTCTTT
CASRGGTANTEAFF
>NA|TRBJ1-5|NA|TRBV18
TGTGCCAGCTCACCACAGGAGGGCAATCAGCCCCAGCATTTT
CASSPQEGNQPQHF
>NA|TRBJ1-5|NA|TRBV27
TGTGCCAGCAGTTCTTTTAACAATCAGCCCCAGCATTTT
CASSSFNNQPQHF
>TRBD2|TRBJ2-1|NA|TRBV5-1
TGCGCCAGCAGCTTGGGGGGACTAGCGGATAGTAATGAGCAGTTCTTC
CASSLGGLADSNEQFF
>NA|TRBJ1-1|NA|TRBV6-2/TRBV6-3
TGTGCCAGCAGTAAAGAGGCCACTGAAGCTTTCTTT
CASSKEATEAFF
>NA|TRBJ1-2|few|TRBV6-5
TGTGCCAGCAGCCCCGGGGGGGATGGCTACACCTTC
CASSPGGDGYTF
>TRBD1|TRBJ2-7|NA|TRBV9
TGTGCCAGCAGCGTAAGTGGGACAGCCTACGAGCAGTACTTC
CASSVSGTAYEQYF
>TRBD2|TRBJ2-1|NA|TRBV7-3
TGTGCCAGCAGCCTCGGGACTAGCGCCTACAATGAGCAGTTCTTC
CASSLGTSAYNEQFF
>NA|TRBJ2-2|once|TRBV11-2
TGTGCCAGCAGCCCCACTAGGGAGGGGGAGCTGTTTTTT
CASSPTREGELFF
>TRBD1|TRBJ2-2|NA|TRBV12-5
TGTGCTAGTGGTTCTGGGGACAGGGGATATTCCGGGGAGCTGTTTTTT
CASGSGDRGYSGELFF
>TRBD2|TRBJ2-3|NA|TRBV28
TGTGCCAGCAGTCAAAGCGGGGAAGGGGCAGATACGCAGTATTTT
CASSQSGEGADTQYF
>TRBD1|TRBJ1-2|once|TRBV7-9
TGTGCCAGCAGCGCAACACAGGGGCGCTATGGCTACACCTTC
CASSATQGRYGYTF
>TRBD2|TRBJ2-7|NA|TRBV4-2
TGTGCCAGCAGACACCTCAGCGGGGGGGCCGGGGAGAGGGAGCAGTACTTC
CASRHLSGGAGEREQYF
>TRBD1|TRBJ1-4|NA|TRBV29-1
TGCAGCGCTGGGAAGGGACAGGGTGTTGAAAAACTGTTTTTT
CSAGKGQGVEKLFF
>TRBD1|TRBJ2-7|NA|TRBV5-1
TGCGCCAGCAGCTTGGGGACAGGATACGAGCAGTACTTC
CASSLGTGYEQYF
>TRBD1|TRBJ1-2|NA|TRBV12-3/TRBV12-4
TGTGCCAGCAGTGTCCGACAGGGGCAAGGCTACACCTTC
CASSVRQGQGYTF
>NA|TRBJ2-3|NA|TRBV11-3
TGTGCCAGCAGCTTATGGGGCGATGAAGATACGCAGTATTTT
CASSLWGDEDTQYF
>TRBD2|TRBJ2-7|NA|TRBV3-1/TRBV3-2
TGTGCCAGCAGCCAGGGTAGCGGGGCCTACGAGCAGTACTTC
CASSQGSGAYEQYF
>NA|TRBJ1-4|NA|TRBV18
TGTGCCAGCTCACCCTACAGGGATGGGGAAAAACTGTTTTTT
CASSPYRDGEKLFF
>TRBD2|TRBJ2-3|NA|TRBV9
TGTGCCAGCACCGATCGGCTAGCGGGCACAGATACGCAGTATTTT
CASTDRLAGTDTQYF
>TRBD1|TRBJ1-5|NA|TRBV11-2
TGTGCCAGCAGCTCTGAGGGGGCAGGGGGTCAGCCCCAGCATTTT
CASSSEGAGGQPQHF
>TRBD1|TRBJ1-1|NA|TRBV27
TGTGCCAGCAGCCGGGACAGGGGCCCTGAAGCTTTCTTT
CASSRDRGPEAFF
>TRBD2|TRBJ2-3|NA|TRBV3-1/TRBV3-2
TGTGCCAGCAGCCCATATAGCGGGAGAGATACGCAGTATTTT
CASSPYSGRDTQYF
>NA|TRBJ2-1|NA|TRBV3-1/TRBV3-2
TGTGCCAGCAGCCAGAGGCGTGAGCAGTTCTTC
CASSQRREQFF
>TRBD2|TRBJ2-3|NA|TRBV27
TGTGCCAGCTCCCTGTCTGGGCGGGAGAGGACAGATACGCAGTATTTT
CASSLSGRERTDTQYF
>NA|TRBJ1-2|NA|TRBV6-5
TGTGCCAGCACCCCGGACAGCCGCTATGGCTACACCTTC
CASTPDSRYGYTF
>TRBD1|TRBJ2-7|NA|TRBV15
TGTGCCACCAGGATAGGACAGGGGGTCACCTACGAGCAGTACTTC
CATRIGQGVTYEQYF
>TRBD1|TRBJ1-1|NA|TRBV15
TGTGCCACCAGCAGAGATGACTCAACAGGGGGTAACACTGAAGCTTTCTTT
CATSRDDSTGGNTEAFF
>NA|TRBJ1-4|NA|TRBV4-2
TGTGCCAGCAGCCAAGATGGAGGGGCAACTAATGAAAAACTGTTTTTT
CASSQDGGATNEKLFF
>TRBD1|TRBJ1-3|once|TRBV5-1
TGCGCCAGCAGTCATCTACAGGGGGCGGCTGGAAACACCATATATTTT
CASSHLQGAAGNTIYF